This T cell receptor (beta chain) was found in a study of human T cells and chemical hapten exposure. The table lists this clonotype with many counts. Germline V gives CDR1 LGHNA, CDR2 YSLEER. This CDR3 is built from 15 residues. V lost 0 bases and J lost 4, with 9 bases in between. The library attached unique molecular identifiers to individual cDNA molecules. Using its own MiXCR run on the RACE reads, TCRdb lists one record per CDR3 protein. The sample lists just over 350,000 distinct CDR3 sequences, 6% to 7% seen once, with approximately 5.4% in the top ten. Time point described: patch test 2, 6 weeks after DPC sensitization. Indicated treatment: therapeutic diphenylcyclopropenone sensitization with weekly scalp DPC.

The chain recombines TRBV4-3 with TRBJ2-2; D remains ambiguous. The material was whole blood, obtained in connection with sensitization to the hapten diphenylcyclopropenone (DPC). The sequence derives from a woman younger than 35 with alopecia areata. Some clones in this sample may be carry-over from other donors' samples. DNA for the CDR3: TGCGCCAGCAGCCAAGAAGTACAGAGCACCGGGGAGCTGTTTTTT. It specifies CASSQEVQSTGELFF.